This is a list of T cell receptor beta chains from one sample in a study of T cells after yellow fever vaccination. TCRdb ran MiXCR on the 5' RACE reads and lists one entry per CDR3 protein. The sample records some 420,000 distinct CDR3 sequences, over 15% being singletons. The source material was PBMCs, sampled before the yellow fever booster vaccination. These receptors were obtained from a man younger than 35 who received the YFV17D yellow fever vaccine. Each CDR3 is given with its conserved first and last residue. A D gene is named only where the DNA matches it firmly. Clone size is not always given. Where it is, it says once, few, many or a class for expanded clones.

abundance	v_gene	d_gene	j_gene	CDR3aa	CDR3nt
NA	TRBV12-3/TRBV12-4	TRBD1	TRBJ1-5	CASSAWTGRDQPQHF	TGTGCCAGCAGTGCCTGGACAGGGCGGGATCAGCCCCAGCATTTT
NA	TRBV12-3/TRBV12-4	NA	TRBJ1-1	CASSLMMTEAFF	TGTGCCAGCAGTTTAATGATGACTGAAGCTTTCTTT
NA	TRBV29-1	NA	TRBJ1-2	CSSQSPVSPYGYTF	TGCAGCTCCCAAAGTCCAGTCTCCCCCTATGGCTACACCTTC
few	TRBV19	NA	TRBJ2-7	CASSIQGPHEQYF	TGTGCCAGTAGTATTCAGGGGCCCCACGAGCAGTACTTC
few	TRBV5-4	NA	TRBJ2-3	CASTWQGSTDTQYF	TGTGCCAGCACCTGGCAGGGGAGCACAGATACGCAGTATTTT
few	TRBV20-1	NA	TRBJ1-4	CSAEDNRNEKLFF	TGCAGTGCTGAGGACAACAGAAATGAAAAACTGTTTTTT
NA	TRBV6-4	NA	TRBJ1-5	CASSGEAKRACQPQHF	TGTGCCAGCAGTGGCGAGGCTAAGAGGGCATGTCAGCCCCAGCATTTT
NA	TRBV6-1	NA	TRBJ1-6	CASSEARGWVGSPLHF	TGTGCCAGCAGTGAAGCGCGGGGGTGGGTTGGTTCACCCCTCCACTTT
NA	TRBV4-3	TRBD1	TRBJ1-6	CASSQPTGGKSSYNSPLHF	TGCGCCAGCAGCCAGCCCACAGGGGGAAAGAGCTCCTATAATTCACCCCTCCACTTT
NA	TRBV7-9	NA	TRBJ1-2	CASSVLTGFYGYTF	TGTGCCAGCAGCGTCCTAACGGGGTTTTATGGCTACACCTTC
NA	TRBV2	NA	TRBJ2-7	CVLVEVRGVSYEQYF	TGTGTCCTGGTGGAGGTCAGGGGGGTCTCCTACGAGCAGTACTTC
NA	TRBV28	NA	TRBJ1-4	CASSRGRDEKLFF	TGTGCCAGCAGCAGGGGACGGGATGAAAAACTGTTTTTT
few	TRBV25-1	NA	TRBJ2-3	CASSEFGQTTDTQYF	TGTGCCAGCAGTGAATTTGGCCAAACCACAGATACGCAGTATTTT
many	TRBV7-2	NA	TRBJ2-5	CASSYRKEETQYF	TGTGCCAGCAGCTACCGGAAGGAAGAGACCCAGTACTTC
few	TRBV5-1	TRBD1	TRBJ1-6	CASSLDWTGISPLHF	TGCGCCAGCAGCTTGGATTGGACAGGGATTTCACCCCTCCACTTT
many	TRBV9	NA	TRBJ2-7	CASSVGEGAYEQYF	TGTGCCAGCAGCGTAGGGGAGGGGGCATACGAGCAGTACTTC
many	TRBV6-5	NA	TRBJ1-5	CASSYLGSNQPQHF	TGTGCCAGCAGTTACCTGGGTAGCAATCAGCCCCAGCATTTT
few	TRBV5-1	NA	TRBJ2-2	CASSLGWADTGELFF	TGCGCCAGCAGCTTGGGTTGGGCGGACACCGGGGAGCTGTTTTTT
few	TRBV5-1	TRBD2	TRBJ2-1	CASSLGAGGQNNEQFF	TGCGCCAGCAGCTTAGGAGCGGGGGGGCAGAACAATGAGCAGTTCTTC
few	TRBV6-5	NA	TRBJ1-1	CASSYSIWTVNTEAFF	TGTGCCAGCAGTTACTCGATATGGACGGTGAACACTGAAGCTTTCTTT
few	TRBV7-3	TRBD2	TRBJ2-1	CASSFTSGGAFEQFF	TGTGCCAGCAGCTTCACTAGCGGGGGGGCGTTTGAGCAGTTCTTC
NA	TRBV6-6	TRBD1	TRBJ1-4	CASSPRDRGPANEKLFF	TGTGCCAGCAGTCCCCGGGACAGGGGGCCGGCTAATGAAAAACTGTTTTTT
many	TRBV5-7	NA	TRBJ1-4	CASSLKGCEKLFF	TGTGCCAGCAGCTTGAAAGGGTGTGAAAAACTGTTTTTT
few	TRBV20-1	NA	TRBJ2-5	CSARDVATQYF	TGCAGTGCTAGAGATGTGGCGACCCAGTACTTC
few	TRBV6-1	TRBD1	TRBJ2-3	CASSRSTGGLPDTQYF	TGTGCCAGCAGTCGATCGACAGGGGGCTTGCCAGATACGCAGTATTTT
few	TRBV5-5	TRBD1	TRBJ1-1	CASSLSMGQGAFF	TGTGCCAGCAGCTTGTCCATGGGACAGGGGGCTTTCTTT
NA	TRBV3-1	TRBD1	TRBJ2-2	CASSRRTGNTGELFF	TGTGCCAGCAGTCGCCGGACAGGGAACACCGGGGAGCTGTTTTTT
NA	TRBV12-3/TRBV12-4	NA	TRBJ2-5	CASSESGIQETQYF	TGTGCCAGCAGTGAGTCGGGGATCCAAGAGACCCAGTACTTC
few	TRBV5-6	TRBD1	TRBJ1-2	CASSLGSGGYGYTF	TGTGCCAGCAGCTTAGGTTCAGGGGGCTATGGCTACACCTTC
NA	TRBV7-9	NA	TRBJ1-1	CASSGTGRTEAFF	TGTGCCAGCAGCGGAACAGGGCGTACTGAAGCTTTCTTT
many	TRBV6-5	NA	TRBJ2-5	CASSKGTVGGETQYF	TGTGCCAGCAGTAAGGGGACAGTGGGGGGAGAGACCCAGTACTTC
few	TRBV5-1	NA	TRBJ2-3	CASSPAGGTDTQYF	TGCGCCAGCAGCCCAGCCGGAGGCACAGATACGCAGTATTTT
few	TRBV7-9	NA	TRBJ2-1	CASSLARTEQFF	TGTGCCAGCAGCTTAGCTCGGACCGAGCAGTTCTTC
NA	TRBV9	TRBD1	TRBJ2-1	CASSQGQGAQNEQFF	TGTGCCAGCAGCCAAGGACAGGGGGCCCAGAATGAGCAGTTCTTC
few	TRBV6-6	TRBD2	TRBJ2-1	CASSLRGGSDEQFF	TGTGCCAGCAGTTTACGGGGGGGCAGTGATGAGCAGTTCTTC
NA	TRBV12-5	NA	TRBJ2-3	CASGLLTGLPTDTQYF	TGTGCTAGTGGTTTGTTAACAGGACTACCCACAGATACGCAGTATTTT
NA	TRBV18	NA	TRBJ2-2	CASSRGQGPSNTGELFF	TGTGCCAGCTCACGGGGGCAGGGCCCCTCGAACACCGGGGAGCTGTTTTTT
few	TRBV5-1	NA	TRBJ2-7	CASSVRAGQTPYEQYF	TGCGCCAGCAGCGTTCGGGCGGGACAAACTCCCTACGAGCAGTACTTC
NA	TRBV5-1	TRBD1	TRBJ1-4	CASSLSPGTGYEKLFF	TGCGCCAGCAGCTTGAGTCCTGGGACAGGGTACGAAAAACTGTTTTTT
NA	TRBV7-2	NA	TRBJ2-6	CASSLLGGPAGANVLTF	TGTGCCAGCAGCTTACTGGGGGGCCCCGCTGGGGCCAACGTCCTGACTTTC
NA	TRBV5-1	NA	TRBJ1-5	CASSLISGQPQHF	TGCGCCAGCAGCTTGATTAGCGGTCAGCCCCAGCATTTT
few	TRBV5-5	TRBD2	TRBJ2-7	CASSAERGAYEQYF	TGTGCCAGCAGTGCGGAGCGGGGGGCCTACGAGCAGTACTTC
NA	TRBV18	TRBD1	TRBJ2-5	CASSTPTGVETQYF	TGTGCCAGCTCAACGCCGACAGGGGTGGAGACCCAGTACTTC
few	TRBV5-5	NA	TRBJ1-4	CASSPPLLENEKLFF	TGTGCCAGCAGCCCCCCCCTGCTAGAGAATGAAAAACTGTTTTTT
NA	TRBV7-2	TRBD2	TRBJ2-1	CASSPGGTRKFF	TGTGCCAGCAGCCCCGGGGGGACCAGGAAGTTCTTC
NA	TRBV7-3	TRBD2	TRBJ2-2	CASSLSGENTGELFF	TGTGCCAGCAGCTTGAGCGGGGAGAACACCGGGGAGCTGTTTTTT
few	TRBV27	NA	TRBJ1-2	CASSNWGGPNYGYTF	TGTGCCAGCAGTAACTGGGGGGGACCCAACTATGGCTACACCTTC
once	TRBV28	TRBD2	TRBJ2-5	CASASGGAEETQYF	TGTGCCAGCGCCAGCGGGGGGGCAGAAGAGACCCAGTACTTC
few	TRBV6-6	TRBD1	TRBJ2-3	CASNRPGQGTDTQYF	TGTGCCAGCAACCGGCCGGGACAGGGGACAGATACGCAGTATTTT
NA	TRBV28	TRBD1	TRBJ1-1	CASSSSGTGVFTEAFF	TGTGCCAGCAGTTCGTCCGGGACAGGGGTCTTCACTGAAGCTTTCTTT
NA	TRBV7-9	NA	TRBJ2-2	CASSPGFDSYGELFF	TGTGCCAGCAGCCCCGGATTTGACAGTTACGGGGAGCTGTTTTTT
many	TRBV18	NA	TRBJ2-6	CASSPLGTGANVLTF	TGTGCCAGCTCACCACTGGGGACTGGGGCCAACGTCCTGACTTTC